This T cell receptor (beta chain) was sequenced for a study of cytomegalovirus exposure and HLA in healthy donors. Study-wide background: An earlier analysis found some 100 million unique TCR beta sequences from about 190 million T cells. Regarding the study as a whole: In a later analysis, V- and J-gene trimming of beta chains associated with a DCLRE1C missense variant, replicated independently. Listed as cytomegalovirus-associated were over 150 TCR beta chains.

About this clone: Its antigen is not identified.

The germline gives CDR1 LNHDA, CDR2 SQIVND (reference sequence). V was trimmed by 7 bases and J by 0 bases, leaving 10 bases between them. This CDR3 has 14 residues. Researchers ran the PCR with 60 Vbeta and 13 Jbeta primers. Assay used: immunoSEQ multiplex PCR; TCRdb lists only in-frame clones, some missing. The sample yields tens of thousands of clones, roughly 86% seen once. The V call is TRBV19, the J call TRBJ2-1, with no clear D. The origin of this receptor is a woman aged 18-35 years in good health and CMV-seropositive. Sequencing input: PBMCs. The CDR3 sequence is CASKAVSSYNEQFF. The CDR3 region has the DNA TGTGCCAGTAAGGCGGTGAGCTCCTACAATGAGCAGTTCTTC.